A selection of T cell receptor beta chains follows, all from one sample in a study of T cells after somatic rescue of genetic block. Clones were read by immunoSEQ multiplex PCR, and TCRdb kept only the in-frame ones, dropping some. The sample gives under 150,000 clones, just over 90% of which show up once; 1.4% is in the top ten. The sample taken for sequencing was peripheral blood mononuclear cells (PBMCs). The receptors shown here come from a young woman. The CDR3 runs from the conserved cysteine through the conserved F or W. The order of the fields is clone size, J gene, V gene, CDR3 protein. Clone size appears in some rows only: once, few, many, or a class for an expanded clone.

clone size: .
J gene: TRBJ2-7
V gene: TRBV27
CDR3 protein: CASSTQGASYEQYF

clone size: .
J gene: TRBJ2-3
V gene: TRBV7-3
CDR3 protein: CASSRDRVGDTQYF

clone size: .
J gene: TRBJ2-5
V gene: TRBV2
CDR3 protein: CASSVETQYF

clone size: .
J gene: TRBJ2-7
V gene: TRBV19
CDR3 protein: CASSTFGQTYEQYF

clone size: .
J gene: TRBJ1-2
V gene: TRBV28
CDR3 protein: CASSFRDRVNYGYTF

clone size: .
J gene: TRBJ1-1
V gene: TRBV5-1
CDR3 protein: CASSLDTEAFF

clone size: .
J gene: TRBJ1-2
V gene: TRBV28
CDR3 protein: CASSSPGTVGHGYTF

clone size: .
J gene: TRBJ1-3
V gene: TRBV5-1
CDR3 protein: CASSLDRSSGNTIYF

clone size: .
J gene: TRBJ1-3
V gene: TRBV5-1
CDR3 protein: CASSSDGQGVRNTIYF

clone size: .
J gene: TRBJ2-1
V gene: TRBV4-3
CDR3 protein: CASSRRTSGNNEQFF

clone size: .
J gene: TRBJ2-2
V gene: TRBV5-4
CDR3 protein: CASSSHLAVANTGELFF

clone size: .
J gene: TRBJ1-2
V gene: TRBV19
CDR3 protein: CASNTFPRDYGYTF

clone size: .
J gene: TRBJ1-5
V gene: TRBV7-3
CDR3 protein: CASSSGPNQPQHF

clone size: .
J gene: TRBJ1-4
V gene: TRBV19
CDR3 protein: CASSPGSEPKKLFF

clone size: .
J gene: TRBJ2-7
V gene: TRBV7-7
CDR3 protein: CASSSYRGSNEQYF

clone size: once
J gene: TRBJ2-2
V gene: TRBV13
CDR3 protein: CASSLRDTGELFF